The text below deals with one TCR beta chain. What it binds is unknown. The data belong to a study of CD8 T cells in ankylosing spondylitis. Findings and limits, study-wide: Clones tied to disease were said to be significantly enriched in matched ankylosing spondylitis synovial fluid. Some motif variants had been reported before (in reactive arthritis synovial fluid and blood). A motif in TCR beta, a set of roughly 8 highly homologous variants, appeared characteristic of ankylosing spondylitis blood.

Library preparation for TCR beta used quantitative 5'-RACE with molecular barcodes. MiXCR was run by TCRdb on the 5' RACE reads, yielding one entry per CDR3 protein. Among under 250,000 distinct CDR3 sequences listed, roughly 10% were seen once. The ends were cut back, 1 base at V and 3 bases at J, with 12 bases in the middle. The CDR3 sequence is 14 residues long. Germline V gene data show CDR1 as SQVTM and CDR2 as ANQGSEA. The sequenced sample consisted of blood, either unsorted or a sorted T cell fraction (not recorded which). This clonotype originated in a male donor with ankylosing spondylitis or in good health (not recorded which). The chain has TRBV29-1 and TRBJ1-2, with D possibly being TRBD1 (6 bases). The CDR3 sequence is CSVEGGGLDYGYTF. The CDR3 DNA sequence: TGCAGCGTTGAAGGTGGGGGGCTTGACTATGGCTACACCTTC.